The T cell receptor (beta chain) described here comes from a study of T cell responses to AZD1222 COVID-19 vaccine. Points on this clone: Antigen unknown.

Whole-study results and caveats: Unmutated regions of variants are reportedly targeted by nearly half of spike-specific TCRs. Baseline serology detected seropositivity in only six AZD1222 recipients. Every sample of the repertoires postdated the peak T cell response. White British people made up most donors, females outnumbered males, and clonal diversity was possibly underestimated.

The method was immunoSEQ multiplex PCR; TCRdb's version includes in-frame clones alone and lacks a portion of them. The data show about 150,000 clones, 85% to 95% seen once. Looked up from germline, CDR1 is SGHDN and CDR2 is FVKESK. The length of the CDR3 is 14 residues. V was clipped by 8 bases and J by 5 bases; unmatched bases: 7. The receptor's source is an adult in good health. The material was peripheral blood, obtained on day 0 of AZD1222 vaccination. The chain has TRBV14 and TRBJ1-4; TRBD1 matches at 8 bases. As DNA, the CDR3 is TGTGCCAGCTCCCGGGGGACAGGCAATGAAAAACTGTTTTTT. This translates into CASSRGTGNEKLFF.